The 8 T cell receptor beta chains reported below all come from one sample, sequenced in a study of blood T cell repertoires in COVID-19. The data were produced by immunoSEQ multiplex PCR, yet TCRdb's version contains in-frame clones alone and is incomplete. The sample yields fewer than 350,000 clones, 86% seen once. Source material: peripheral blood. The source of these receptors is a woman aged 25 to 45 who had recovered from COVID-19.

CDR3 in amino acids: CASSLTLAGNEQFF. The CDR3 nucleotides are TGTGCCAGCAGCTTAACTCTAGCGGGGAATGAGCAGTTCTTC. This chain links TRBV11-3 with TRBJ2-1; 9 bases map to TRBD2. The J segment lost 7 bases and the V segment lost 2 bases, leaving 3 bases of the junction unmatched. The CDR3 is made up of 14 amino acids. Germline loops: CDR1 SGHNT, CDR2 YENEEA.

The chain couples TRBV2 to TRBJ1-4; 7 bases are a match to TRBD1. Losses at the gene ends were 4 bases for V and 6 bases for J; bases not matched to a gene: 5. The germline V gene has CDR1 SNHLY and CDR2 FYNNEI. The CDR3 extends over 14 amino acids. Written as DNA, the CDR3 is TGTGCCAGCAGTGCTCCAGACAGGGATGAAAAACTGTTTTTT. Amino acids: CASSAPDRDEKLFF. The full variable domain, with the rest looked up from reference TRBV2 and TRBJ1-4, is EPEVTQTPSHQVTQMGQEVILRCVPISNHLYFYWYRQILGQKVEFLVSFYNNEISEKSEIFDDQFSVERPDGSNFTLKIRSTKLEDSAMYFCASSAPDRDEKLFFGSGTQLSVL.

The rearrangement uses TRBV7-9 and TRBJ2-7; TRBD1 matches 8 bases. CDR1 and CDR2 (germline): SEHNR, FQNEAQ (reference sequence). V shed 5 bases and J 3 bases; nucleotides not matched to a gene: 6. This CDR3 has 14 residues. This CDR3 reads CASSRQGADYEQYF. The CDR3 region has the DNA TGTGCCAGCAGCCGCCAGGGGGCCGACTACGAGCAGTACTTC.

The chain carries TRBV9 and TRBJ2-3; the match to TRBD2 covers 10 bases. Germline CDR1 is SGDLS and CDR2 is YYNGEE. The CDR3 has 17 amino acids. V shed 3 bases, J shed 3 bases, and the junction held 10 bases outside the gene matches. The CDR3 DNA reads TGTGCCAGCAGCGGACCAGCGGGAGGGCCTTCGACAGATACGCAGTATTTT. It specifies CASSGPAGGPSTDTQYF.

J is TRBJ2-7 and V is TRBV2, with D tentatively TRBD2 (6 bases). Per germline, CDR1 SNHLY and CDR2 FYNNEI. Deletions cut 6 bases from V and 3 bases from J, with 9 bases between. The CDR3 is made up of 12 amino acids. The CDR3 loop is CASRRDFYEQYF. The CDR3 DNA follows: TGTGCCAGCAGAAGGGACTTCTACGAGCAGTACTTC.

The V call is TRBV12-5, the J call TRBJ1-5; D is ambiguous. The germline V and J ends were trimmed by 4 bases and 5 bases, with 15 bases remaining between them. The CDR3 has 15 amino acids. CDR1 and CDR2 (germline): LGHNT, FRNRAP. Written as DNA, the CDR3 is TGTGCTAGTGGTTGGGGAGTAGGGCCACATCAGCCCCAGCATTTT. Protein sequence: CASGWGVGPHQPQHF.

V is TRBV14 and J is TRBJ1-3; no reliable D call. In germline, CDR1 is SGHDN, CDR2 FVKESK. V was clipped by 4 bases and J by 2 bases, with 18 bases between them. This CDR3 spans 17 amino acids. For the CDR3, the DNA is TGTGCCAGCAGCCCCCTGGACGGGGAAGGCACTGGAAACACCATATATTTT. Its protein is CASSPLDGEGTGNTIYF.

This sequence joins TRBV27 and TRBJ1-6, with D tentatively TRBD1 (5 bases). The V end was cut by 2 bases, the J end by 7 bases, with 12 bases between. Germline CDR1 is MNHEY and CDR2 is SMNVEV (reference sequence). The length of the CDR3 is 15 residues. CDR3 sequence (DNA): TGTGCCAGCAGTTTACAGGGCCCCCTGAATTCACCCCTCCACTTT. It is translated as CASSLQGPLNSPLHF.